The rows below give T cell receptor beta chains drawn from one sample of a study of preoperative IRX-2 immunotherapy in early breast cancer. TCRdb keeps only in-frame clones here, not all; method: immunoSEQ multiplex PCR. The table records 10,000 to 15,000 clones, approximately 91% of them present only once. The sample was taken from a patient treated with IRX-2 immunotherapy. These receptors all stem from a human donor with breast cancer. The CDR3 runs from the conserved cysteine through the conserved F or W. A D gene is named only where the DNA matches it firmly. The size entry is marked missing in some rows and otherwise reads once, few, many or a size class.

cdr3_aa cdr3_nt clone_size d_call j_call v_call
CASSDGQGGTEAFF TGCGCCAGCAGCGACGGACAGGGCGGCACTGAAGCTTTCTTT few TRBD1 TRBJ1-1 TRBV10-2
CASSPSQGLITNEKLFF TGTGCCAGCTCACCCAGCCAGGGGTTGATAACTAATGAAAAACTGTTTTTT - - TRBJ1-4 TRBV18
CASSPRFSGANVLTF TGTGCCAGCAGTCCGAGATTCTCTGGGGCCAACGTCCTGACTTTC - - TRBJ2-6 TRBV6-5
CAITEGLSGYGYTF TGTGCCATCACCGAAGGACTCAGCGGGTATGGCTACACCTTC few - TRBJ1-2 TRBV10-3
CASSLGGAGDSGNTIYF TGTGCCAGTAGTTTGGGTGGGGCAGGAGACTCTGGAAACACCATATATTTT - - TRBJ1-3 TRBV19
CASSASSYEQYF TGTGCCAGCAGCGCGAGCTCCTACGAGCAGTACTTC - - TRBJ2-7 TRBV5-4
CAITRSKSGNTDTQYF TGTGCCATCACCCGTTCAAAATCAGGCAACACAGATACGCAGTATTTT once - TRBJ2-3 TRBV10-3
CASSFGVNEQFF TGTGCCAGCAGTTTTGGAGTTAATGAGCAGTTCTTC - - TRBJ2-1 TRBV7-9
CASSILNRENEKLFF TGTGCCAGTAGTATTTTGAACCGGGAAAATGAAAAACTGTTTTTT - - TRBJ1-4 TRBV19
CASSLGAAANYGYTF TGTGCCAGCAGCTTGGGGGCAGCAGCTAACTATGGCTACACCTTC - - TRBJ1-2 TRBV5-8
CASGQGLSGNTIYF TGTGCGTCGGGACAGGGGCTCTCTGGAAACACCATATATTTT once TRBD1 TRBJ1-3 TRBV6-5
CASSYPWPGGTDTQYF TGTGCCAGCAGCTACCCCTGGCCCGGGGGCACAGATACGCAGTATTTT medium-sized - TRBJ2-3 TRBV5-8
CASSGGRAYEQYF TGTGCCAGTAGCGGAGGAAGGGCCTACGAGCAGTACTTC - - TRBJ2-7 TRBV19
CASSTQGQTYSNQPQHF TGTGCCAGCAGTACCCAAGGGCAGACCTATAGCAATCAGCCCCAGCATTTT - - TRBJ1-5 TRBV28
CASSGRQGLYGYTF TGTGCCAGCAGTGGCCGACAGGGGCTCTATGGCTACACCTTC - TRBD1 TRBJ1-2 TRBV6-5
CSVVAGPAGNTIYF TGCAGCGTTGTGGCAGGCCCTGCTGGAAACACCATATATTTT - - TRBJ1-3 TRBV29-1
CASSASGGRETQYF TGTGCCAGCAGCGCCTCGGGGGGGCGGGAGACCCAGTACTTC once TRBD2 TRBJ2-5 TRBV7-2
CASSLLAGFSYEQYF TGTGCCAGCAGCCTACTAGCGGGGTTTTCCTACGAGCAGTACTTC - TRBD2 TRBJ2-7 TRBV7-6
CASSQQAPTGRYQETQYF TGTGCCAGCAGCCAACAGGCACCGACAGGGAGGTACCAAGAGACCCAGTACTTC - - TRBJ2-5 TRBV4-2
CAWCVPGLANEQFF TGTGCCTGGTGTGTCCCGGGACTAGCGAATGAGCAGTTCTTC - TRBD2 TRBJ2-1 TRBV30
CASSKAGTGIFSNQPQHF TGTGCCAGCAGCAAGGCCGGGACAGGGATTTTTAGCAATCAGCCCCAGCATTTT once TRBD1 TRBJ1-5 TRBV5-6
CASSLGGKDRVAFF TGTGCCAGCAGCTTAGGGGGCAAGGACCGCGTAGCTTTCTTT - TRBD1 TRBJ1-1 TRBV5-6
CASSQSSFQGEFTEAFF TGCGCCAGCAGTCAATCGAGTTTTCAGGGAGAATTCACTGAAGCTTTCTTT once - TRBJ1-1 TRBV23-1
CASSVGGFYNSPLHF TGTGCCAGCAGCGTAGGGGGTTTTTATAATTCACCCCTCCACTTT - - TRBJ1-6 TRBV9
CASSHRQVLADTQYF TGTGCCAGCAGCCACCGACAGGTCCTAGCAGATACGCAGTATTTT - - TRBJ2-3 TRBV7-9
CASSFENYGFETQYF TGCGCCAGCAGCTTTGAAAACTATGGGTTTGAGACCCAGTACTTC - - TRBJ2-5 TRBV5-1
CASSPLRDSLNEQFF TGTGCCAGCAGCCCCCTCCGAGATAGCTTAAATGAGCAGTTCTTC - - TRBJ2-1 TRBV11-2
CASSVDLRGMKETQYF TGTGCCAGCAGCGTAGATCTCCGTGGCATGAAAGAGACCCAGTACTTC - - TRBJ2-5 TRBV9
CASSQGQGGGYTF TGCGCCAGCAGCCAAGGACAGGGAGGTGGCTACACCTTC - TRBD1 TRBJ1-2 TRBV4-1
CASSFAPGLALSDTQYF TGTGCCAGCAGCTTCGCACCGGGACTAGCGTTGTCAGATACGCAGTATTTT once TRBD2 TRBJ2-3 TRBV11-2
CASSPPSGTGVEQYF TGTGCCAGCTCACCACCGAGTGGGACAGGGGTCGAGCAGTACTTC - TRBD1 TRBJ2-7 TRBV18
CASSLDGDSNQPQHF TGCGCCAGCAGCTTGGACGGGGATAGCAATCAGCCCCAGCATTTT - - TRBJ1-5 TRBV5-1
CASSATHRANYGYTF TGTGCCAGCAGCGCAACCCACAGGGCTAACTATGGCTACACCTTC - - TRBJ1-2 TRBV9
CASSLQYNGELFF TGTGCCAGCAGTTTACAGTATAACGGGGAGCTGTTTTTT once - TRBJ2-2 TRBV28
CASSLTGTNYGYTF TGTGCCAGCAGCTTGACAGGGACTAACTATGGCTACACCTTC - - TRBJ1-2 TRBV5-8
CASTADATLYNSPLHF TGTGCCAGTACCGCGGACGCCACCCTTTATAATTCACCCCTCCACTTT - - TRBJ1-6 TRBV27
CASSSYNLQETQYF TGCGCCAGCAGCTCTTACAATTTACAAGAGACCCAGTACTTC - - TRBJ2-5 TRBV5-1
CASTTRGGANEQFF TGTGCCAGCACTACTCGCGGGGGGGCCAATGAGCAGTTCTTC - TRBD2 TRBJ2-1 TRBV5-4
CASSPKTGGKNEQFF TGTGCCAGCTCACCCAAGACAGGGGGCAAGAATGAGCAGTTCTTC - TRBD1 TRBJ2-1 TRBV18
CASSQRQGSYEQYF TGCGCCAGCAGCCAAAGACAGGGGAGCTACGAGCAGTACTTC - TRBD1 TRBJ2-7 TRBV5-1
CASRTGGIGELFF TGCGCCAGCAGGACAGGGGGCATCGGGGAGCTGTTTTTT - TRBD1 TRBJ2-2 TRBV5-1
CATSSQRGQVNTGELFF TGTGCCACCAGCTCCCAGAGGGGACAGGTGAACACCGGGGAGCTGTTTTTT - TRBD1 TRBJ2-2 TRBV15
CAWHGPTGGTPIYGYTF TGTGCCTGGCACGGCCCGACAGGGGGCACACCGATCTATGGCTACACCTTC - TRBD1 TRBJ1-2 TRBV30
CASSAPQGTSGYNEQFF TGTGCCAGCAGCGCTCCTCAGGGGACTAGCGGATACAATGAGCAGTTCTTC - TRBD2 TRBJ2-1 TRBV9
CASSNGRPSEKLFF TGTGCCAGCAGCAACGGGAGGCCGAGTGAAAAACTGTTTTTT once - TRBJ1-4 TRBV13
CASSPGLANTGELFF TGTGCCAGCAGTCCGGGACTAGCAAACACCGGGGAGCTGTTTTTT - TRBD2 TRBJ2-2 TRBV6-5
CARRPGHLPEIGYTF TGTGCCAGACGACCGGGACACCTCCCCGAAATAGGCTACACCTTC once - TRBJ1-2 TRBV6-5
CASSPPEIGNQPQHF TGTGCCAGCTCACCACCGGAGATTGGTAATCAGCCCCAGCATTTT once - TRBJ1-5 TRBV18
CASSLVGSGETQYF TGTGCCAGCAGTTTGGTGGGAAGTGGAGAGACCCAGTACTTC - - TRBJ2-5 TRBV28
CASSVGGLMNTEAFF TGTGCCAGCAGCGTAGGGGGGCTCATGAACACTGAAGCTTTCTTT - - TRBJ1-1 TRBV9
CASSETERLNGYTF TGTGCCAGCTCAGAGACAGAAAGGCTGAATGGCTACACCTTC - - TRBJ1-2 TRBV18
CASSTTDRSHEKLFF TGTGCCAGCAGCACCACGGACAGGTCGCATGAAAAACTGTTTTTT - TRBD1 TRBJ1-4 TRBV11-2
CASSTGTRGDTIYF TGCGCCAGCAGCACCGGGACAAGGGGAGACACCATATATTTT - - TRBJ1-3 TRBV5-1
CASSLGLQTFSTNEKLFF TGTGCCAGCAGCTTAGGTTTGCAGACCTTTTCAACTAATGAAAAACTGTTTTTT once - TRBJ1-4 TRBV11-3